The sequence of this T cell receptor beta chain was determined in a study of blood T cells in healthy people across ages. Findings and limits, study-wide: There were more naive CD4+ cells and higher diversity in long-lived donors than in aged donors.

Germline V CDR1 and CDR2: SGHRS, YFSETQ. The length of the CDR3 is 14 residues. Trimming stripped 2 bases from V and 7 bases from J, with 13 bases between. This clonotype has more than one count but fewer than ten. Its antigen is not known. Using a J-beta primer mix together with a sample-barcoded 5' primer, a second PCR was run for roughly 7 to 12 cycles. TCRdb re-analysed the 5' RACE reads in MiXCR, keeping a single row per CDR3 protein. The data show fewer than 2,000,000 distinct CDR3 sequences, roughly 43% seen once. This clonotype was sampled from a human donor in good health. This chain joins TRBV5-1 and TRBJ2-4, with D unclear. Sequencing used blood. DNA of the CDR3: TGCGCCAGCAGCTTCTTCGAATTGGGCAACATTCAGTACTTC. It encodes CASSFFELGNIQYF. The entire variable domain, with the rest obtained from reference TRBV5-1 and TRBJ2-4, is as follows: KAGVTQTPRYLIKTRGQQVTLSCSPISGHRSVSWYQQTPGQGLQFLFEYFSETQRNKGNFPGRFSGRQFSNSRSEMNVSTLELGDSALYLCASSFFELGNIQYFGAGTRLSVL.